The clone carrying this T cell receptor beta chain occurred a few times. Its antigen is not known. RNA transcripts provided the source from which TCR beta CDR3 regions were amplified. HTBI primers were used for first-round RT-PCR of the TCR CDR3. A single record per CDR3 protein comes from TCRdb applying MiXCR to the multiplex PCR reads. In the table there are about 570,000 distinct CDR3 sequences, 40% to 55% of which are singletons. Trimming shortened V by 10 bases and J by 11 bases, and 17 bases separated the two germline ends. Germline V gene sequence: CDR1 SEHNR, CDR2 FQNEAQ (reference sequence). The CDR3 consists of 11 residues. The study excluded patients with uncontrolled infection, other autoimmune disease, pregnancy or lactation. The data are from a study of T cells in Graves' hyperthyroidism and ophthalmopathy. General observations from the study: From stable hyperthyroidism, ophthalmopathy was separated by a 13 V-J model. For ophthalmopathy, model prediction preceded onset by a median about 6 months.

This sequence joins TRBV7-9 and TRBJ1-1, with D uncertain. This clonotype was sampled from an adult woman with Graves' disease, either hyperthyroidism or ophthalmopathy (not recorded which). Sample: peripheral blood or thyroid tissue (not recorded which). CDR3 DNA sequence: TGTGCCACCACCGTTTGGGGATCCGCTTTCTTT. Translation: CATTVWGSAFF.